The rows below give T cell receptor beta chains drawn from one sample of a study of T cell changes during pregnancy in multiple sclerosis. Profiled with immunoSEQ multiplex PCR; TCRdb holds only in-frame clones, not every one. The sample contains approximately 100,000 clones, 91% of which appear only once. The specimen was peripheral blood, collected before pregnancy. The receptors here all came from a female donor with multiple sclerosis, enrolled in a pregnancy study. The conserved cysteine and the conserved F or W are not part of the CDR3 here. D genes are given only for firm matches. The size of a clone is reported for some rows only, either as once, few or many, or as a class for expanded clones.

d_call,j_call,clone_size,v_call,cdr3_aa
NA,TRBJ1-1,NA,TRBV5-6,ASSFMTENTEAF
NA,TRBJ2-7,NA,TRBV5-6,ASSRQQGRQY
NA,TRBJ1-2,NA,TRBV13,ASRILGQRRDGYT
NA,TRBJ1-4,NA,TRBV9,ASSVSSRVVEVEKLF
NA,TRBJ1-1,NA,TRBV29-1,SVEGRRNTEAF
TRBD1,TRBJ2-7,NA,TRBV6-5,ASRRDRGYEQY
TRBD1,TRBJ1-2,NA,TRBV27,ASSPIYPRTGTSYGYT
TRBD1,TRBJ1-5,NA,TRBV23-1,ASSETGGIQPQH
TRBD1,TRBJ2-5,NA,TRBV6-5,ASRKNRDRETQY
TRBD2,TRBJ2-1,NA,TRBV4-1,ASSHTAGAPYNEQF
TRBD2,TRBJ2-1,NA,TRBV4-3,ASSQLLAGTYNEQF
TRBD2,TRBJ2-1,NA,TRBV7-8,ASSLRRGLAGGNEQF
NA,TRBJ2-2,NA,TRBV11-2,ASSLSGNTGELF
TRBD1,TRBJ1-2,NA,TRBV19,ASRPRGVDGYT
TRBD2,TRBJ2-5,once,TRBV7-6,ASSSPGTSGSWGETQY
NA,TRBJ1-1,NA,TRBV4-1,ASSQDRGLEDF
TRBD1,TRBJ1-4,NA,TRBV5-4,ASSLGQGSEKLF
NA,TRBJ1-2,NA,TRBV18,ASSPPSTANYGYT
TRBD1,TRBJ1-1,NA,TRBV5-6,ASSLAVGQGFDGTEAF
NA,TRBJ1-1,NA,TRBV7-8,ASSLLATRMNTEAF